Each of the 14 T cell receptor beta chains below was sequenced from the same sample in a study of control samples from healthy donors and cancer patients. The repertoire was sequenced with immunoSEQ multiplex PCR; TCRdb's copy has only in-frame clones and lacks some. This table has roughly 120,000 clones, 88% appearing once. Sequencing used blood. The origin of the receptors is a woman in her sixties or seventies in good health.

As DNA, the CDR3 is TGTGCCAGCAGCTTACAAGGCTACGAGCAGTACTTC. Translating it yields CASSLQGYEQYF. The chain is built from TRBV5-6 and TRBJ2-7, with no clear D. This CDR3 region has 12 residues. V was cut by 2 bases and J by 3 bases, with 6 bases left in between. In germline, CDR1 is SGHDT, CDR2 YYEEEE. The full variable domain, completed using reference TRBV5-6 and TRBJ2-7, is DAGVTQSPTHLIKTRGQQVTLRCSPKSGHDTVSWYQQALGQGPQFIFQYYEEEERQRGNFPDRFSGHQFPNYSSELNVNALLLGDSALYLCASSLQGYEQYFGPGTRLTVT.

The chain combines TRBV9 with TRBJ1-3; D gene unclear. CDR3 length: 14 amino acids. The ends were cut back, 0 bases at V and 0 bases at J, with 4 bases in the middle. In germline, CDR1 is SGDLS, CDR2 YYNGEE. Here the CDR3 DNA reads TGTGCCAGCAGCGTAGAAAGCTCTGGAAACACCATATATTTT. Translation: CASSVESSGNTIYF.

The V call is TRBV5-6, the J call TRBJ2-7; 8 bases map to TRBD1. The CDR3 is 15 residues long. The V and J ends lost 5 bases and 3 bases, in that order; junction bases with no gene match: 10. Germline CDR1 reads SGHDT; CDR2 reads YYEEEE. CDR3 in amino acids: CASSRGRGPNYEQYF. The CDR3 coding sequence is TGTGCCAGCAGTCGAGGCAGGGGGCCAAACTACGAGCAGTACTTC. The full variable domain, with the rest looked up from reference TRBV5-6 and TRBJ2-7, is DAGVTQSPTHLIKTRGQQVTLRCSPKSGHDTVSWYQQALGQGPQFIFQYYEEEERQRGNFPDRFSGHQFPNYSSELNVNALLLGDSALYLCASSRGRGPNYEQYFGPGTRLTVT.

This rearrangement joins TRBV2 to TRBJ1-2; 7 bases fit TRBD1. V gave up 5 bases and J gave up 3 bases; unmatched junction bases: 6. The V gene's germline CDR1 is SNHLY and CDR2 FYNNEI. The CDR3 loop spans 14 amino acids. The CDR3 protein is CASSWGQKDYGYTF. The DNA of the CDR3 is TGTGCCAGCAGTTGGGGACAGAAGGACTATGGCTACACCTTC.

This clone was detected only a few times. The rearrangement uses TRBV2 and TRBJ1-5; 9 nucleotides line up with TRBD1. There are 14 residues in the CDR3. Germline values: CDR1 SNHLY, CDR2 FYNNEI. V trimming: 4 bases; J trimming: 2 bases; junction bases outside the gene matches: 0. This chain's CDR3 is CASSGQGGNQPQHF. DNA of the CDR3: TGTGCCAGCAGTGGACAGGGGGGCAATCAGCCCCAGCATTTT. Drawing the rest from reference TRBV2 and TRBJ1-5, the complete variable domain is EPEVTQTPSHQVTQMGQEVILRCVPISNHLYFYWYRQILGQKVEFLVSFYNNEISEKSEIFDDQFSVERPDGSNFTLKIRSTKLEDSAMYFCASSGQGGNQPQHFGDGTRLSIL.

The genes are TRBV12-3 or TRBV12-4 and TRBJ1-1, with D perhaps matching TRBD1 (6 bases). The germline V and J ends were trimmed by 7 bases and 4 bases, with 13 bases remaining between them. The CDR3 is 13 residues long. CDR3 DNA sequence: TGTGCCAGCACCGGGGGACACGGCACTGAAGCTTTCTTT. It yields the protein CASTGGHGTEAFF.

This clone appeared once. The chain has TRBV6-5 and TRBJ1-1; 7 bases align to TRBD1. The CDR3 extends over 15 amino acids. With 7 bases clipped from V and 1 base from J, the junction kept 9 bases outside the gene matches. Germline V gene lookup returns CDR1 MNHEY and CDR2 SVGAGI. The CDR3 DNA sequence: TGTGCCAGCACCAACCAGGGGGTTTGGAACACTGAAGCTTTCTTT. This codes for CASTNQGVWNTEAFF.

The chain employs TRBV11-2 and TRBJ1-5; D may be TRBD1 (5 bases). V lost 5 bases, J lost 6 bases, and 11 bases lay in between. The CDR3 consists of 13 residues. CDR1 is SGHAT and CDR2 is FQNNGV in the germline V gene. Here the CDR3 DNA reads TGTGCCAGCAGCCACCCGGGACGTCAGCCCCAGCATTTT. Amino acids: CASSHPGRQPQHF.

The chain uses TRBV5-4 and TRBJ1-2; 9 bases fit TRBD1. This CDR3 has 13 amino acids. The germline CDR1 and CDR2 sequences are SGHNT and YYREEE (reference sequence). Losses at the gene ends were 4 bases for V and 7 bases for J; bases not matched to a gene: 5. The CDR3 region is CASSLNRGLGYTF. The CDR3 region has the DNA TGTGCCAGCAGCCTGAACAGGGGGCTTGGCTACACCTTC.

The chain uses TRBV29-1 and TRBJ2-7, with TRBD1 as a possible D gene (6 bases). CDR3 length: 13 amino acids. Germline lookup yields CDR1 SQVTM and CDR2 ANQGSEA. Trimming removed 5 bases from V and 2 bases from J, with 13 bases in between. The CDR3 nucleotides are TGCAGCGTTTGGACAGCAAATGCCTACGAGCAGTACTTC. Its protein is CSVWTANAYEQYF.

This chain uses TRBV15 with TRBJ2-7, with D perhaps matching TRBD1 or TRBD2 (7 bases each). Trimming shortened V by 0 bases and J by 4 bases, and 16 bases separated the two germline ends. The CDR3 has 16 residues. Germline V gives CDR1 LNHNV, CDR2 YYDKDF (reference sequence). CDR3 in amino acids: CATSRDQGQGGYEQYF. The CDR3 DNA reads as TGTGCCACCAGCAGAGATCAAGGGCAGGGGGGGTACGAGCAGTACTTC.

The rearrangement links TRBV19 to TRBJ2-7, with D tentatively TRBD1 or TRBD2 (5 bases each). V was pared by 5 bases and J by 6 bases, with 20 bases between. The CDR3 is made up of 15 amino acids. CDR1 and CDR2 from the germline V gene are LNHDA and SQIVND (reference sequence). The CDR3, as DNA: TGTGCCAGTAGTGCCCGGGACCAGCGTTGGAGCGAGCAGTACTTC. Amino acid sequence: CASSARDQRWSEQYF.

This clone showed up just once. This chain connects TRBV7-9 to TRBJ1-3, with D unclear. V lost 7 bases and J 0 bases, leaving 10 bases between the germline ends. Germline assignment: CDR1 SEHNR and CDR2 FQNEAQ (reference sequence). The CDR3 contains 14 residues. The CDR3 coding sequence is TGTGCCAGCAAGGCGGGCCTCTCTGGAAACACCATATATTTT. Translated: CASKAGLSGNTIYF.

This clone was seen just once. V usage is TRBV6-1 and J usage is TRBJ1-2; D is unclear. This CDR3 is 10 amino acids long. The ends were cut back, 2 bases at V and 14 bases at J, with 9 bases in the middle. Germline V CDR1 and CDR2: MNHNS, SASEGT. This chain's CDR3 is CASSEFSATF. The CDR3 DNA reads TGTGCCAGCAGTGAATTCAGCGCGACCTTC.